These 16 T cell receptor beta chains were all obtained from the same sample, sequenced in a study of blood T cells in healthy people across ages. Using a J-beta primer mix together with a sample-barcoded 5' primer, a second PCR was run for about 6 to 12 cycles. TCRdb fed the 5' RACE reads into MiXCR, producing one record per CDR3 protein. The sample holds more than 800,000 distinct CDR3 sequences, more than 25% seen once. Material for sequencing was blood. Receptors were obtained from a woman at least 80 years old in good health.

The chain links TRBV2 to TRBJ1-6; a possible D gene is TRBD1 (6 bases). Trimming shortened V by 7 bases and J by 8 bases, and 18 bases separated the two germline ends. Per germline, CDR1 SNHLY and CDR2 FYNNEI. The length of the CDR3 is 15 residues. The CDR3 spells CASKGGSGGDSPLHF. The DNA for the CDR3 is TGTGCCAGCAAAGGGGGTTCCGGAGGGGATTCACCCCTCCACTTT.

This clonotype has only a few counts. The J gene is TRBJ1-5, the V gene TRBV21-1; the table's D call TRBD1 went unverified against the DNA. TRBV21-1 is a pseudogene locus. This CDR3 is 17 amino acids long. This CDR3 is CASSTDRGFLQVQPQHF. The CDR3 DNA reads TGTGCCAGCAGCACGGACAGGGGTTTTCTCCAGGTCCAGCCCCAGCATTTT.

Regarding this clonotype: Because the CDR3's place on the DNA is in doubt, the DNA is left out and the CDR3 is given as listed by TCRdb. This rearrangement joins TRBV6-5 to TRBJ2-5; TRBD1 is taken as the D call from the table, unchecked against the DNA. In germline, CDR1 is MNHEY, CDR2 SVGAGI. The CDR3 has 15 amino acids, counting both end residues. CDR3 residues: CTSSTRPGHFGEQYF.

This clonotype has only a few counts. This chain connects TRBV30 to TRBJ2-6, with D possibly being TRBD1 or TRBD2 (5 bases each). V was trimmed by 3 bases and J by 2 bases, leaving 5 bases between them. Germline V lookup: CDR1 GTSNPN, CDR2 SVGIG (reference sequence). The CDR3 extends over 13 amino acids. The CDR3 is CAWRGAGANVLTF. The CDR3 coding sequence is TGTGCCTGGAGGGGGGCTGGGGCCAACGTCCTGACTTTC.

The chain combines TRBV13 with TRBJ2-3, with 7 positions matching TRBD1. Germline V gene lookup returns CDR1 PRHDT and CDR2 FYEKMQ (reference sequence). There are 17 residues in the CDR3. The J segment lost 4 bases and the V segment lost 5 bases, leaving 15 bases of the junction unmatched. The CDR3 sequence is CASSTYSQGMSADTQYF. The CDR3 region has the DNA TGTGCCAGCAGCACTTACTCACAGGGGATGTCCGCAGATACGCAGTATTTT.

J is TRBJ1-2 and V is TRBV6-1; weak D call: TRBD1 (5 bases). The CDR3 runs 14 residues. Germline CDR1 MNHNS, CDR2 SASEGT. V gave up 3 bases and J gave up 4 bases, with 12 bases separating them. The CDR3 DNA reads TGTGCCAGCAGTGAGGTAACCGGGGGCTATGGCTACACCTTC. It yields the protein CASSEVTGGYGYTF.

As concerns this clonotype: A read error may be the cause here, since a much bigger clone is one base away. The rearrangement joins TRBV9 to TRBJ2-1, with TRBD1 identical over 8 bases. Trimming took 2 bases from V and 5 from J; bases not matched to a gene: 12. The CDR3 contains 17 residues. Per germline, CDR1 SGDLS and CDR2 YYNGEE. Written as DNA, the CDR3 is TGTGCCAGCAGCGTGCGGGACAGGTTGGGCGGAGACAATGAGCAGTTCTTC. Its translation is CASSVRDRLGGDNEQFF.

This clonotype was observed at least ten times. The genes are TRBV5-1 and TRBJ1-1; 7 nucleotides line up with TRBD1. Per the germline V gene, CDR1 is SGHRS and CDR2 is YFSETQ. This CDR3 is 14 amino acids long. The V and J ends lost 4 bases and 2 bases, in that order; junction bases with no gene match: 5. CDR3 coding DNA: TGCGCCAGCAGCCCCGGACAGGACAACACTGAAGCTTTCTTT. It encodes CASSPGQDNTEAFF.

Many counts were recorded for this clonotype. The chain links TRBV12-3 or TRBV12-4 to TRBJ2-3; no clear D gene. V lost 5 bases, J lost 7 bases, and 10 bases lay in between. The CDR3 extends over 12 amino acids. The chain's CDR3 is CASSPPGNTQYF. CDR3 sequence (DNA): TGTGCCAGCAGTCCCCCTGGGAATACGCAGTATTTT.

Note on this clonotype: This sequence may be a read error, since a much larger clone differs from it by one base. The chain employs TRBV7-9 and TRBJ2-7, with D perhaps TRBD1 (5 bases). Germline CDR1 reads SEHNR; CDR2 reads FQNEAQ (reference sequence). This CDR3 region has 11 residues. CDR3 in amino acids: CVSSDMYEQYF. Written as DNA, the CDR3 is TGTGTCAGCTCGGACATGTACGAGCAGTACTTC. Combining the CDR3 with reference TRBV7-9 and TRBJ2-7 gives the whole variable domain DTGVSQNPRHKITKRGQNVTFRCDPISEHNRLYWYRQTLGQGPEFLTYFQNEAQLEKSRLLSDRFSAERPKGSFSTLEIQRTEQGDSAMYLCVSSDMYEQYFGPGTRLTVT.

This clonotype was seen many times. The CDR3 spells CASSSDRKVYEQYF. CDR3 bases: TGTGCCAGCAGCTCGGACAGGAAAGTCTACGAGCAGTACTTC. The chain uses TRBV11-2 and TRBJ2-7; TRBD1 matches 7 bases. The CDR3 is 14 amino acids. V trimming: 4 bases; J trimming: 3 bases; junction bases outside the gene matches: 6. The germline V gene encodes CDR1 SGHAT and CDR2 FQNNGV.

The chain uses TRBV3-1 and TRBJ1-6, with D possibly matching TRBD1 (6 bases). V was shortened by 3 bases and J by 6 bases, with 18 bases between the two germline ends. The CDR3 is 17 amino acids. Germline CDR1 and CDR2: LGHDT and YNNKEL (reference sequence). The CDR3 DNA reads TGTGCCAGCAGCCAGACCCAGGGGAGAGGTGGTAATTCACCCCTCCACTTT. It translates to CASSQTQGRGGNSPLHF.

The CDR3 nucleotides read TGTGCCAGCAGCCCAATTAATGTCCATGAGCAGTTCTTC. Its translation is CASSPINVHEQFF. This chain joins TRBV7-9 and TRBJ2-1, with D hard to call. The germline V and J ends were trimmed by 5 bases and 8 bases, with 13 bases remaining between them. CDR1 is SEHNR and CDR2 is FQNEAQ in the germline V gene (reference sequence). CDR3 length: 13 amino acids.

This clonotype was seen a handful of times. The V and J genes are TRBV2 and TRBJ1-5; 7 bases map to TRBD1. Germline values: CDR1 SNHLY, CDR2 FYNNEI. The CDR3 is 14 amino acids. V shed 6 bases and J 0 bases; nucleotides not matched to a gene: 2. DNA for the CDR3: TGTGCCAGCAGGGGGGACAGTAGCAATCAGCCCCAGCATTTT. As protein: CASRGDSSNQPQHF.

The rearrangement uses TRBV29-1 and TRBJ2-6; TRBD1 agrees at 8 bases. Unmatched junction bases numbered 3, after V lost 4 bases and J lost 4 bases. Germline V gene sequence: CDR1 SQVTM, CDR2 ANQGSEA. The CDR3 spans 14 residues. The DNA of the CDR3 is TGCAGCGTTGGCAGGGGGCGGGGGGCCAACGTCCTGACTTTC. It specifies CSVGRGRGANVLTF.

In its sample, this clonotype was seen a few times. A clone one base away is much larger, so this may be a read error. The gene calls are TRBV7-2 and TRBJ2-7; the D gene could be TRBD1 or TRBD2 (5 bases each). The CDR3 has 14 amino acids. The V and J ends lost 4 bases and 4 bases respectively, with 14 bases between them. Germline-derived CDR1 and CDR2 are SGHTA and FQGNSA. Here the CDR3 DNA reads TGTGCCAGCAGCTGCGGTTTGGGGGAATACGAGCAGTACTTC. Translated, it gives CASSCGLGEYEQYF.